This TCR beta chain originates from a study of control samples from healthy donors and cancer patients. This CDR3 spans 14 amino acids. Germline V gene data show CDR1 as SGHDT and CDR2 as YYEEEE. J lost 4 bases, V lost 0 bases, and 4 bases had no gene match. Assay used: immunoSEQ multiplex PCR; TCRdb lists only in-frame clones, some missing. The profile shows 75,000 to 100,000 clones, around 88% of them singletons. Sequencing used blood. The chain has TRBV5-6 and TRBJ2-7; 7 bases are shared with TRBD1. This receptor was taken from a man aged 30 to 45 in good health. The CDR3 spells CASSLAGQEYEQYF. In nucleotides, the CDR3 is TGTGCCAGCAGCTTGGCTGGACAGGAATACGAGCAGTACTTC. The entire variable domain, with the rest obtained from reference TRBV5-6 and TRBJ2-7, is as follows: DAGVTQSPTHLIKTRGQQVTLRCSPKSGHDTVSWYQQALGQGPQFIFQYYEEEERQRGNFPDRFSGHQFPNYSSELNVNALLLGDSALYLCASSLAGQEYEQYFGPGTRLTVT.